This TCR beta chain was captured in a study of blood T cells in healthy people across ages. Background on the study: About one barcoded TCR beta cDNA was captured per two T cells. Points from the study as a whole: Diversity was higher, and naive CD4+ cells more numerous, in long-lived donors than in aged donors.

A second PCR of 7 to 11 cycles used a sample-barcoded 5' primer and a J-beta primer mix. TCRdb re-called the 5' RACE reads through MiXCR, storing one row per CDR3 protein. The profile shows about 780,000 distinct CDR3 sequences, 35% to 50% of them singletons. The V and J ends lost 7 bases and 7 bases, in that order; junction bases with no gene match: 8. There are 13 residues in the CDR3. From germline, CDR1 is SNHLY and CDR2 FYNNEI. This clonotype was detected only a few times. As yet, its antigen is unknown. The sequenced material came from blood. The V call is TRBV2, the J call TRBJ2-3, with 7 bases that match TRBD2. The sequence derives from a man older than 75 in good health. The CDR3 bases are TGTGCCAGCATCGCGGGAGTGGGGTATACGCAGTATTTT. Translated: CASIAGVGYTQYF.